These 18 T cell receptor beta chains came from one sample sequenced in a study of cytomegalovirus exposure and HLA in healthy donors. The table came from immunoSEQ multiplex PCR; TCRdb's copy has only in-frame clones and leaves some out. Of 50,000 to 65,000 clones in the sample, 95% were seen once. Sequencing was carried out using PBMCs. Every receptor here comes from a woman aged 18-35 years in good health and CMV-seropositive.

The sample holds one count of this clone. The rearrangement links TRBV18 to TRBJ2-2; 9 bases agree with TRBD2. J gave up 1 base and V 6 bases, and 6 bases lay outside the gene matches. Germline CDR1 reads KGHSH; CDR2 reads LQKENI. This CDR3 is built from 16 residues. As DNA, the CDR3 is TGTGCCAGCTCGCCGACTAGCGGACTGAACACCGGGGAGCTGTTTTTT. This sequence encodes CASSPTSGLNTGELFF.

V usage is TRBV28 and J usage is TRBJ2-5; 12 positions match TRBD1. CDR1 is MDHEN, CDR2 SYDVKM, per germline. The CDR3 extends over 20 amino acids. J was trimmed by 5 bases and V by 6 bases; bases with no gene match: 22. CDR3 amino acids: CASSRLLTPGQGASVETQYF. The CDR3 DNA reads as TGTGCCAGCAGCCGTCTCCTTACTCCGGGACAGGGGGCTTCTGTGGAGACCCAGTACTTC.

The rearrangement uses TRBV6-5 and TRBJ1-4; 9 bases fit TRBD1. CDR1 is MNHEY and CDR2 is SVGAGI in the germline V gene. The CDR3 is 15 amino acids. The J segment lost 5 bases and the V segment lost 6 bases, leaving 7 bases of the junction unmatched. The CDR3 is CASRGTGRVNEKLFF. CDR3 DNA: TGTGCCAGCAGAGGGACAGGGAGGGTGAATGAAAAACTGTTTTTT.

This chain uses TRBV9 with TRBJ2-1, with 9 bases aligning to TRBD2. Germline V gene lookup returns CDR1 SGDLS and CDR2 YYNGEE. J gave up 5 bases and V 4 bases, and 4 bases lay outside the gene matches. This CDR3 is built from 14 residues. This CDR3 is CASSLLAGNNEQFF. The CDR3 bases are TGTGCCAGCAGCCTACTAGCGGGCAACAATGAGCAGTTCTTC.

This clone has more than one count but fewer than ten. The chain couples TRBV29-1 to TRBJ2-7; 9 positions match TRBD1. The length of the CDR3 is 14 residues. With V trimmed by 6 bases and J by 1 base, 7 bases remained unmatched. In germline, CDR1 is SQVTM, CDR2 ANQGSEA. The CDR3 coding sequence is TGCAGCGTCTCCGGGACAGGGTGGTCCTACGAGCAGTACTTC. It is translated as CSVSGTGWSYEQYF.

This chain joins TRBV27 and TRBJ1-5, with unresolved D. Trimming shortened V by 6 bases and J by 2 bases, and 20 bases separated the two germline ends. CDR1 and CDR2 (germline): MNHEY, SMNVEV (reference sequence). The CDR3 runs 17 residues. CDR3 in amino acids: CASRKGSQRQRNQPQHF. CDR3 DNA sequence: TGTGCCAGCAGAAAAGGGTCCCAGCGGCAGCGCAATCAGCCCCAGCATTTT.

The V call is TRBV29-1, the J call TRBJ1-2; no clear D gene. The V and J ends lost 5 bases and 3 bases respectively, with 13 bases between them. The CDR3 sequence is 13 residues long. Germline assignment: CDR1 SQVTM and CDR2 ANQGSEA. The CDR3 region has the DNA TGCAGCGTTCTCCAAGAGTCCCACTATGGCTACACCTTC. It specifies CSVLQESHYGYTF.

This clone was found once. The chain uses TRBV7-9 and TRBJ2-7; TRBD1 is a possible D gene (6 bases). CDR3 length equals 15 residues. CDR1 and CDR2 from the germline V gene are SEHNR and FQNEAQ (reference sequence). V lost 4 bases and J lost 0, with 13 bases in between. Here the CDR3 DNA reads TGTGCCAGCAGCTCCACAGGGCTTAGCTCCTACGAGCAGTACTTC. It translates to CASSSTGLSSYEQYF.

The chain couples TRBV7-2 to TRBJ2-1; 9 nucleotides align to TRBD2. There are 15 residues in the CDR3. J lost 2 bases, V lost 5 bases, and 4 bases had no gene match. Looked up from germline, CDR1 is SGHTA and CDR2 is FQGNSA. This CDR3 reads CASSSPSGAYNEQFF. The CDR3 DNA sequence: TGTGCCAGCAGCAGCCCTAGCGGGGCCTACAATGAGCAGTTCTTC.

The rearrangement uses TRBV5-1 and TRBJ2-1; D is perhaps TRBD2 (6 bases). Per germline, CDR1 SGHRS and CDR2 YFSETQ. This CDR3 region has 13 residues. The V end was cut by 3 bases, the J end by 5 bases, with 9 bases between. The DNA of the CDR3 is TGCGCCAGCAGCTATAGCGGAAACAATGAGCAGTTCTTC. It is translated as CASSYSGNNEQFF.

The V and J genes are TRBV28 and TRBJ1-4, with D possibly TRBD1 on 5 matching bases. Trimming pared 6 bases from V and 7 bases from J, leaving 9 bases between. Germline CDR1 and CDR2: MDHEN and SYDVKM. The length of the CDR3 is 12 residues. In DNA, the CDR3 is TGTGCCAGCAGCGGTCAGGGTGAAAAACTGTTTTTT. Residues: CASSGQGEKLFF.

The chain has TRBV5-4 and TRBJ2-7, with TRBD1 matching over 11 bases. With 4 bases clipped from V and 4 bases from J, the junction kept 4 bases outside the gene matches. CDR3 length: 14 residues. Germline loops: CDR1 SGHNT, CDR2 YYREEE (reference sequence). The CDR3 region has the DNA TGTGCCAGCAGCGCCGGGACAGGGGGATACGAGCAGTACTTC. Protein product: CASSAGTGGYEQYF.

V and J are TRBV4-1 and TRBJ1-6; D remains ambiguous. From germline, CDR1 is MGHRA and CDR2 YSYEKL. The CDR3 is 15 residues long. The V end lost 1 base, the J end lost 5 bases, and 9 bases lay between the germline ends. The CDR3 loop is CASSQVLDHNSPLHF. The CDR3, as DNA: TGCGCCAGCAGCCAAGTTCTAGACCATAATTCACCCCTCCACTTT.

The gene calls are TRBV27 and TRBJ1-5; D possibly corresponds to TRBD1 (5 bases). The V end was cut by 6 bases, the J end by 4 bases, with 7 bases between. The CDR3 has 12 residues. The germline V gene has CDR1 MNHEY and CDR2 SMNVEV (reference sequence). The CDR3 nucleotides read TGTGCCAGCAGGCGGGGGAATCAGCCCCAGCATTTT. Protein: CASRRGNQPQHF.

CDR3 loop: CASSLVVGTSGSNEQFF. The CDR3 DNA is TGTGCCAGCAGCTTGGTAGTAGGGACTAGCGGGAGTAATGAGCAGTTCTTC. The chain uses TRBV5-4 and TRBJ2-1; 14 nucleotides agree with TRBD2. Germline V gives CDR1 SGHNT, CDR2 YYREEE (reference sequence). V trimming: 0 bases; J trimming: 7 bases; junction bases outside the gene matches: 6. The CDR3 has 17 amino acids.

The chain employs TRBV5-1 and TRBJ2-1; TRBD2 matches at 9 bases. The CDR3 length is 16 residues. Per the germline V gene, CDR1 is SGHRS and CDR2 is YFSETQ. The V gene end was trimmed by 4 bases and the J gene end by 7 bases; junction bases not matched to a gene: 12. CDR3 DNA sequence: TGCGCCAGCAGCCCAATAGCGGGAGTGGTACAGAATGAGCAGTTCTTC. This codes for CASSPIAGVVQNEQFF.

The V gene is TRBV30, the J gene TRBJ2-2; 9 nucleotides match TRBD2. V trimming: 0 bases; J trimming: 6 bases; junction bases outside the gene matches: 8. Germline V gene data show CDR1 as GTSNPN and CDR2 as SVGIG (reference sequence). The CDR3 is 16 residues long. CDR3 in amino acids: CAWSVGLAGGSGELFF. The CDR3 DNA reads TGTGCCTGGAGTGTGGGACTAGCAGGGGGGTCCGGGGAGCTGTTTTTT.

The chain combines TRBV5-6 with TRBJ1-1; D gene uncertain. V gave up 1 base and J gave up 5 bases, with 15 bases separating them. There are 15 residues in the CDR3. Germline lookup yields CDR1 SGHDT and CDR2 YYEEEE. CDR3 in DNA: TGTGCCAGCAGCTTGCTTCCGAGGCGAACGACTGAAGCTTTCTTT. Translating it yields CASSLLPRRTTEAFF.